A selection of T cell receptor beta chains follows, all from one sample in a study of cytomegalovirus exposure and HLA in healthy donors. Profiled with immunoSEQ multiplex PCR; TCRdb holds only in-frame clones, not every one. The table has roughly 89,000 clones, roughly 79% seen once. The material sequenced was PBMCs. The receptor source for this set is a woman in her 30s in good health and CMV-seronegative. CDR3s leave out the opening cysteine and the closing phenylalanine or tryptophan. Size values are once, few and many counts, or a class for expanded clones, and some rows have none.

V: TRBV30; J: TRBJ1-3; size: .; CDR3: AWTGADTIY
V: TRBV9; J: TRBJ2-7; size: .; CDR3: ASSEGSGRLDEQY
V: TRBV19; J: TRBJ1-2; size: few; CDR3: ASTSSPGERGYT
V: TRBV6-1; J: TRBJ2-3; size: once; CDR3: ASSVTSGTDTQY
V: TRBV19; J: TRBJ2-7; size: .; CDR3: ASSTEVRAYEQY
V: TRBV19; J: TRBJ1-2; size: .; CDR3: ASSQTGTGGNGYT
V: TRBV28; J: TRBJ1-2; size: .; CDR3: ASSFSGIYGYT
V: TRBV28; J: TRBJ2-3; size: .; CDR3: ASSLSSFTADTQY
V: TRBV27; J: TRBJ2-7; size: .; CDR3: ASGTGGYEQY
V: TRBV2; J: TRBJ1-2; size: .; CDR3: ALSERVYGYT
V: TRBV29-1; J: TRBJ2-3; size: .; CDR3: SVEGQGLYTQY
V: TRBV6-1; J: TRBJ2-3; size: .; CDR3: ASSEAREWADTQY
V: TRBV2; J: TRBJ1-2; size: .; CDR3: ASSERDSLAGYT
V: TRBV28; J: TRBJ2-1; size: .; CDR3: ASSSLAGYNEQF
V: TRBV29-1; J: TRBJ1-4; size: .; CDR3: SVGGQPLGEKLF
V: TRBV7-2; J: TRBJ2-5; size: .; CDR3: ASSLTVRLAGKETQY
V: TRBV7-2; J: TRBJ2-1; size: .; CDR3: ASSLQLAGGYNEQF
V: TRBV5-6; J: TRBJ1-1; size: once; CDR3: ASSLVSGRGTEAF
V: TRBV6-5; J: TRBJ1-2; size: .; CDR3: ASSLYTGANYGYT
V: TRBV19; J: TRBJ1-5; size: .; CDR3: ASSMTTDSNQPQH
V: TRBV5-1; J: TRBJ1-1; size: .; CDR3: ASSSQGLGTEAF
V: TRBV10-1; J: TRBJ2-1; size: .; CDR3: ASSAAGTTSYYNEQF
V: TRBV6-5; J: TRBJ2-1; size: .; CDR3: ASSSTTRRTLLEQF
V: TRBV18; J: TRBJ1-2; size: few; CDR3: ASSYDRASNYGYT
V: TRBV5-1; J: TRBJ1-5; size: .; CDR3: ASSLGGDNQPQH
V: TRBV9; J: TRBJ2-5; size: .; CDR3: ASSVATTGQGMGQETQY
V: TRBV6-1; J: TRBJ1-1; size: .; CDR3: ASSVELLNTEAF
V: TRBV6-1; J: TRBJ1-2; size: .; CDR3: ASSASGTANYGYT
V: TRBV29-1; J: TRBJ2-1; size: once; CDR3: SVDRTGVYNEQF
V: TRBV30; J: TRBJ2-6; size: .; CDR3: AHFHPSGANVLT
V: TRBV5-1; J: TRBJ2-7; size: .; CDR3: ASSRRSGYEQY
V: TRBV5-1; J: TRBJ1-1; size: .; CDR3: ASSQDRDSNTEAF
V: TRBV27; J: TRBJ2-1; size: few; CDR3: ASSFAGAGDEQF
V: TRBV6-5; J: TRBJ1-2; size: .; CDR3: ASSYYPIASFRGYT
V: TRBV19; J: TRBJ2-4; size: .; CDR3: ASSIDHRAPKNIQY
V: TRBV18; J: TRBJ2-2; size: once; CDR3: ASSPQGLTNTGELF
V: TRBV6-5; J: TRBJ2-1; size: .; CDR3: ASSYSRGRDLNEQF
V: TRBV5-1; J: TRBJ2-1; size: .; CDR3: ASSLAGLAGGPAYNEQF
V: TRBV2; J: TRBJ1-5; size: once; CDR3: ASREMKRAGQPQH
V: TRBV28; J: TRBJ2-1; size: once; CDR3: ASSFSQLEQF
V: TRBV19; J: TRBJ2-2; size: .; CDR3: ASSILGQGVSGELF
V: TRBV30; J: TRBJ2-7; size: .; CDR3: AWSGSRLARTYEQY
V: TRBV9; J: TRBJ1-1; size: .; CDR3: ASSVELNTEAF
V: TRBV19; J: TRBJ2-3; size: .; CDR3: ASSMLAGSTDTQY
V: TRBV5-1; J: TRBJ2-7; size: .; CDR3: ASSLAGGSKYEQY
V: TRBV20-1; J: TRBJ2-2; size: .; CDR3: SASQGRELF
V: TRBV28; J: TRBJ2-1; size: .; CDR3: ASSGGDSLSYNEQF
V: TRBV7-9; J: TRBJ2-1; size: .; CDR3: ASSLAGVAGVYEQF
V: TRBV5-4; J: TRBJ2-5; size: .; CDR3: ASSSGLAGQETQY
V: TRBV27; J: TRBJ1-4; size: .; CDR3: ASSPGQGTNEKLF
V: TRBV7-2; J: TRBJ2-1; size: few; CDR3: ASSLDRGLHNEQF
V: TRBV11-2; J: TRBJ1-2; size: few; CDR3: ASSLESVGYT
V: TRBV2; J: TRBJ1-1; size: once; CDR3: ASSSTGRNTEAF
V: TRBV19; J: TRBJ2-2; size: few; CDR3: ASISRVRTGELF
V: TRBV28; J: TRBJ2-7; size: once; CDR3: ASATGTEVQY
V: TRBV5-4; J: TRBJ2-5; size: .; CDR3: ASSRTGTSGGEQY
V: TRBV5-1; J: TRBJ2-7; size: once; CDR3: ASSLGTDRYEQY
V: TRBV6-1; J: TRBJ2-4; size: .; CDR3: ASTKSGSGQY